The clone carrying this T cell receptor (beta chain) occurred a few times. The data belong to a study of blood T cell repertoires in COVID-19. Looking at the study overall: Samples representing acute and convalescent COVID-19 were sourced from the United States, Italy and Spain. From T cells, B-cell-depleted T cells, or PBMCs came the material, which was cDNA or gDNA.

The V and J ends lost 1 base and 6 bases respectively, with 10 bases between them. The CDR3 length is 14 residues. From germline, CDR1 is LGHNT and CDR2 FRNRAP. Per the authors' pipeline: Nucleated cell counts were estimated from reference gene primer amplification. Only in-frame clones appear in the TCRdb table, and some are missing; sequencing was by immunoSEQ multiplex PCR. Clonal size and the V and J genes are those of that table, whereas D and trimming came from the DNA. The sample records 110,000 to 150,000 clones, around 82% being singletons. Sequenced input: peripheral blood. V gene TRBV12-5 combines with J gene TRBJ1-3; possibly TRBD1 for D (6 bases). This receptor was taken from a human donor in a cohort sampled during active COVID-19. CDR3 residues: CASGLGDTVNTIYF. In nucleotides, the CDR3 is TGTGCTAGTGGTTTGGGGGACACGGTAAACACCATATATTTT.